A single sample is the source of the 14 T cell receptor beta chains below, sequenced in a study of blood T cell repertoires in COVID-19. Profiled with immunoSEQ multiplex PCR; TCRdb holds only in-frame clones, not every one. Of roughly 310,000 clones in the sample, around nine tenths were seen once. Specimen: peripheral blood. Source of these receptors: a woman between 45 and 60 years old with active or convalescent COVID-19.

This chain links TRBV7-2 with TRBJ2-3, with 7 bases identical to TRBD1. The CDR3 runs 14 residues. V gave up 5 bases and J gave up 2 bases; unmatched junction bases: 4. The V gene's germline CDR1 is SGHTA and CDR2 FQGNSA. CDR3: CASSPQGVTDTQYF. The CDR3 DNA reads TGTGCCAGCAGCCCGCAGGGGGTCACAGATACGCAGTATTTT. Variable domain in full (rest from reference TRBV7-2 and TRBJ2-3): GAGVSQSPSNKVTEKGKDVELRCDPISGHTALYWYRQSLGQGLEFLIYFQGNSAPDKSGLPSDRFSAERTGGSVSTLTIQRTQQEDSAVYLCASSPQGVTDTQYFGPGTRLTVL.

The chain carries TRBV7-2 and TRBJ1-5; D might be TRBD1 (5 bases). V was cut by 3 bases and J by 5 bases, with 8 bases left in between. This CDR3 contains 13 residues. Germline values: CDR1 SGHTA, CDR2 FQGNSA. The CDR3 sequence: CASSFDSYQPQHF. The CDR3 nucleotides are TGTGCCAGCAGCTTTGACAGCTATCAGCCCCAGCATTTT. The full variable domain, in which reference TRBV7-2 and TRBJ1-5 provide the parts outside the CDR3, is GAGVSQSPSNKVTEKGKDVELRCDPISGHTALYWYRQSLGQGLEFLIYFQGNSAPDKSGLPSDRFSAERTGGSVSTLTIQRTQQEDSAVYLCASSFDSYQPQHFGDGTRLSIL.

The V and J genes are TRBV27 and TRBJ1-1; D is undetermined. The CDR3 totals 13 residues. Between the trimmed V and J ends, which lost 5 bases and 4 bases, there was a span of 11 bases. The germline V gene encodes CDR1 MNHEY and CDR2 SMNVEV (reference sequence). DNA for the CDR3: TGTGCCAGCAGTCTCGACGGCGGCACTGAAGCTTTCTTT. This gives the protein CASSLDGGTEAFF.

V and J are TRBV5-1 and TRBJ1-4, with 7 bases matching TRBD1. CDR3 length: 14 residues. Germline-derived CDR1 and CDR2 are SGHRS and YFSETQ. With 2 bases clipped from V and 7 bases from J, the junction kept 5 bases outside the gene matches. The CDR3 DNA follows: TGCGCCAGCAGCTTTGACAGGGTTGGTGAAAAACTGTTTTTT. It encodes CASSFDRVGEKLFF.

V gene TRBV3-1 (or the pseudogene TRBV3-2) combines with J gene TRBJ2-2, with a possible D match to TRBD2 (6 bases). In germline, CDR1 is LGHDT, CDR2 YNNKEL (reference sequence). V was trimmed by 1 base and J by 7 bases, leaving 16 bases between them. The CDR3 spans 16 residues. The CDR3 region has the DNA TGTGCCAGCAGCCAAGGTTTGGGGACTCGCGGCGGGGAGCTGTTTTTT. Its protein is CASSQGLGTRGGELFF.

The gene calls are TRBV4-3 and TRBJ1-2, with no clear D. Per the germline V gene, CDR1 is LGHNA and CDR2 is YSLEER. V lost 0 bases, J lost 8 bases, and 10 bases lay in between. This CDR3 has 13 residues. CDR3 sequence reads: CASSQDPGKGYTF. DNA of the CDR3: TGCGCCAGCAGCCAAGACCCGGGTAAAGGCTACACCTTC.

This chain joins TRBV12-3 or TRBV12-4 and TRBJ2-5; 7 bases agree with TRBD1. V dropped 3 bases and J dropped 4; count of bases not matched to a gene: 2. The CDR3 has 13 residues. The CDR3 DNA is TGTGCCAGCAGTTTCAAGGGGGCAGAGACCCAGTACTTC. It yields the protein CASSFKGAETQYF.

The chain is built from TRBV19 and TRBJ1-3, with a tentative D call TRBD1 (5 bases). The CDR3 runs to 15 residues. V was trimmed by 2 bases and J by 1 base, leaving 9 bases between them. The germline V gene encodes CDR1 LNHDA and CDR2 SQIVND (reference sequence). In DNA, the CDR3 is TGTGCCAGTAGTATATTCGCAGGGTCTGGAAACACCATATATTTT. Amino acid sequence: CASSIFAGSGNTIYF.

In its sample, this clone was seen a few times. The rearrangement links TRBV28 to TRBJ2-7, with D possibly matching TRBD2 (6 bases). The germline gives CDR1 MDHEN, CDR2 SYDVKM. The CDR3 covers 12 residues. V was cut by 6 bases and J by 6 bases, with 12 bases left in between. CDR3 sequence reads: CASRPTSAEQYF. The CDR3 DNA is TGTGCCAGCAGACCGACTAGTGCCGAGCAGTACTTC.

The J gene is TRBJ2-7, the V gene TRBV5-1; 9 bases are shared with TRBD1. Germline values: CDR1 SGHRS, CDR2 YFSETQ. Trimming at V came to 3 bases and at J to 2 bases, leaving 12 bases not matched to a gene. The length of the CDR3 is 17 residues. The CDR3 DNA reads as TGCGCCAGCAGCTGGACGACAGGGGGTGGGAACACCTACGAGCAGTACTTC. Translating it yields CASSWTTGGGNTYEQYF.

The chain recombines TRBV29-1 with TRBJ2-3, with 8 positions matching TRBD1. CDR3 size: 13 residues. Looked up from germline, CDR1 is SQVTM and CDR2 is ANQGSEA. The V segment lost 6 bases and the J segment 3 bases; nucleotides outside the gene matches: 5. CDR3 amino acids: CSVDRAGTDTQYF. The CDR3 coding sequence is TGCAGCGTGGACAGGGCGGGGACAGATACGCAGTATTTT.

The chain employs TRBV6-5 and TRBJ1-1, with D uncertain. The CDR3 is 14 amino acids. Trimming took 4 bases from V and 1 from J, leaving 10 bases between them. Per germline, CDR1 MNHEY and CDR2 SVGAGI. The CDR3 bases are TGTGCCAGCAGTTTGACGGGAGAGAACACTGAAGCTTTCTTT. It encodes CASSLTGENTEAFF.

The chain couples TRBV7-6 to TRBJ2-3; 8 bases align to TRBD1. V shed 5 bases, J shed 1 base, and the junction held 5 bases outside the gene matches. This CDR3 has 15 amino acids. CDR1 SGHVS and CDR2 FNYEAQ come from the germline V gene. The CDR3 here is CASSQTGGGTDTQYF. The CDR3 nucleotides read TGTGCCAGCAGCCAAACAGGGGGTGGCACAGATACGCAGTATTTT.

J is TRBJ2-7 and V is TRBV7-6; D possibly corresponds to TRBD2 (5 bases). Germline V gene data show CDR1 as SGHVS and CDR2 as FNYEAQ. Trimming took off 1 base at V and 1 base at J, with 11 bases between the two ends. This CDR3 region has 15 residues. CDR3 DNA: TGTGCCAGCAGCTTAGATTACGGCGGGTCCTACGAGCAGTACTTC. Encoded protein: CASSLDYGGSYEQYF.